This TCR beta chain emerged from a study of blood T cell repertoires in COVID-19. Study at large: Spain, Italy and the United States supplied samples that represented acute and convalescent COVID-19. PBMCs, B-cell-depleted T cells, or T cells were the source of the cDNA or gDNA that made up the material.

How the authors handled the data: The assay estimated nucleated cells by amplifying reference gene primers. Some clones are missing from TCRdb's copy, which holds only in-frame ones; the method was immunoSEQ multiplex PCR. V and J calls and clone size are copied from that table; D and trimming were computed from the DNA. Altogether roughly 250,000 clones are present, roughly 86% being singletons, with the ten largest covering over 7.5%. The clonotype originates from a man aged 40-49 years who had recovered from COVID-19. The sample comprised peripheral blood.

The CDR3 loop reads CASSWRGSEETQYF. CDR3 coding DNA: TGCGCCAGCAGTTGGAGGGGTAGCGAAGAGACCCAGTACTTC. The V call is TRBV10-2, the J call TRBJ2-5; tentatively, D is TRBD2 (6 bases). The germline gives CDR1 WSHSY, CDR2 SAAADI. V dropped 5 bases and J dropped 3 bases, with 13 bases sitting between them. This CDR3 has 14 residues.